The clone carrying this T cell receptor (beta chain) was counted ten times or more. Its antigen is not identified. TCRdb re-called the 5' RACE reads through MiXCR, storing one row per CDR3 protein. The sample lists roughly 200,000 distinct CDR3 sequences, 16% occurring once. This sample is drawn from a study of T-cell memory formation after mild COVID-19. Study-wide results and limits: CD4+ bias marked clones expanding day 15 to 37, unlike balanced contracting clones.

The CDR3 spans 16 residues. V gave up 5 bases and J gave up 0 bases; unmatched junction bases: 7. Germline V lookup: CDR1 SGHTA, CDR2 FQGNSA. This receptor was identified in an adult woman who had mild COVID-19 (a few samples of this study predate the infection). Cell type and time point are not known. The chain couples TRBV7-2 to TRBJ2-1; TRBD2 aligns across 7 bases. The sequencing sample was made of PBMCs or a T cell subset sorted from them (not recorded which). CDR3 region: CASSRAGTTSYNEQFF. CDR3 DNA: TGTGCCAGCAGCCGGGCCGGGACTACCTCCTACAATGAGCAGTTCTTC. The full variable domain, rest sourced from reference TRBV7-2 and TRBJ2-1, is GAGVSQSPSNKVTEKGKDVELRCDPISGHTALYWYRQSLGQGLEFLIYFQGNSAPDKSGLPSDRFSAERTGGSVSTLTIQRTQQEDSAVYLCASSRAGTTSYNEQFFGPGTRLTVL.